This T cell receptor (beta chain) is from a study of control samples from healthy donors and cancer patients. CDR1 is SGDLS, CDR2 YYNGEE, per germline. CDR3 length equals 16 residues. Trimming removed 0 bases from V and 4 bases from J; junction bases left unmatched: 6. Using immunoSEQ multiplex PCR, the repertoire was profiled, and TCRdb retains in-frame clones only, with some absent. The repertoire holds under 300,000 clones, roughly 80% seen once, with 10% to 15% in the top ten. The sample was PBMCs. The TCR sequence derives from a woman aged 60-75 years with lung cancer. V usage is TRBV9 and J usage is TRBJ2-1, with TRBD2 matching over 8 bases. CDR3 in amino acids: CASSVGSGSRYNEQFF. The CDR3 DNA reads TGTGCCAGCAGCGTAGGGAGCGGGAGCCGGTACAATGAGCAGTTCTTC.